This T cell receptor beta chain was sequenced for a study of OX40 agonist ivuxolimab in advanced cancers. In the study overall: Patients received ivuxolimab, an intravenous treatment, every 2 weeks at 0.01 to 10 mg/kg.

Looked up from germline, CDR1 is SNHLY and CDR2 is FYNNEI. V lost 6 bases to trimming and J lost 3 bases; unmatched junction nucleotides: 9. This CDR3 is 16 amino acids long. Data came from immunoSEQ multiplex PCR; TCRdb stores just in-frame clones and leaves some out. This sample has several thousand clones; roughly two thirds occur once, and the top ten carry 46%. The sequence derives from an adult with an advanced solid tumor such as melanoma, head and neck, liver or kidney cancer. The sequenced sample was CD4+ or CD8+ T cells sorted from blood, obtained in a trial of the OX40 agonist ivuxolimab. This chain connects TRBV2 to TRBJ2-2, with 8 bases aligning to TRBD1. The CDR3 protein is CASRQETGAYTGELFF. The CDR3 coding sequence is TGTGCCAGCAGACAGGAGACAGGGGCCTACACCGGGGAGCTGTTTTTT. The full variable domain, completed using reference TRBV2 and TRBJ2-2, is EPEVTQTPSHQVTQMGQEVILRCVPISNHLYFYWYRQILGQKVEFLVSFYNNEISEKSEIFDDQFSVERPDGSNFTLKIRSTKLEDSAMYFCASRQETGAYTGELFFGEGSRLTVL.